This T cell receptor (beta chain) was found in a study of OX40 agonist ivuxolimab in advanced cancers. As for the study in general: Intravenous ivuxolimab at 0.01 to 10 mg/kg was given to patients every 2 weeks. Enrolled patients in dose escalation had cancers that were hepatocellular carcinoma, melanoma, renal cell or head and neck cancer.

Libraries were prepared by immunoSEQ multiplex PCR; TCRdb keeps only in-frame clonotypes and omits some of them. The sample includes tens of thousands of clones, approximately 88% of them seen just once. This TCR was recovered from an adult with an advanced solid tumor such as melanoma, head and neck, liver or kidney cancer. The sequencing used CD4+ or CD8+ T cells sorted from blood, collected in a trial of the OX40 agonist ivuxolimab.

The CDR3 region has the DNA TGTGCCAGTAGGGTGGACACGCTAAACTATGGCTACACCTTC. Amino acid sequence: CASRVDTLNYGYTF. The chain has TRBV19 and TRBJ1-2; tentatively, D is TRBD1 (5 bases). Germline V CDR1 and CDR2: LNHDA, SQIVND (reference sequence). V lost 6 bases, J lost 2 bases, and 13 bases lay in between. This CDR3 comprises 14 residues.